This T cell receptor (beta chain) was identified in a study of T cell clones after liver transplantation. The CDR3 has 14 residues. CDR1 is SNHLY, CDR2 FYNNEI, per germline. V lost 8 bases and J lost 4, with 16 bases in between. The repertoire was sequenced with immunoSEQ multiplex PCR; TCRdb's copy has only in-frame clones and lacks some. The repertoire has tens of thousands of clones, roughly 71% of them found once; the top ten carry about 9.7%. The specimen was CD4+ T cells from blood, collected at the 22-month timepoint. The clonotype was recovered from a human patient who received a liver transplant. These T cells may partly come from the graft donor. The chain joins TRBV2 to TRBJ2-3; D is possibly TRBD2 (5 bases). The CDR3 DNA sequence: TGTGCCAGCGGGTCCAGCGGTCGGTCAGATACGCAGTATTTT. Residues: CASGSSGRSDTQYF.